This T cell receptor beta chain originates from a study of cytomegalovirus exposure and HLA in healthy donors. Study findings and constraints: Most TCRs appeared rarely, but some public TCRs recurred in many donors. Upon later analysis, TCR association rates were observed to vary by HLA locus, being highest for DRB1 and lowest for HLA-C. Previously analyzed data showed that most TCR beta V segments were productive at a frequency of about 90% or about 30%.

Use of 60 Vbeta and 13 Jbeta primers characterized the PCR. Sequencing was performed with immunoSEQ multiplex PCR; in TCRdb, only in-frame clones are kept and a portion is missing. Here the sample spans over 200,000 clones, around nine tenths being singletons. Trimming at V came to 2 bases and at J to 3 bases, leaving 9 bases not matched to a gene. CDR3 size: 17 residues. Per germline, CDR1 LGHNA and CDR2 YSLEER. Of note for this clone: The antigen is unknown.

The chain couples TRBV4-3 to TRBJ2-3, with 9 bases that match TRBD1. Material: PBMCs. The source of this sequence is a woman aged 18-29 years in good health and CMV-seronegative. CDR3 DNA: TGCGCCAGCAGCCAATGGACCGGGACAGGGAAAACAGATACGCAGTATTTT. As protein: CASSQWTGTGKTDTQYF.